One T cell receptor beta chain is described in this entry. As yet, its antigen is unknown. This sample stems from a study of CD8 T cells in ankylosing spondylitis. Study-level points and caveats: Researchers report that disease-linked clones proved CD8+ and relatively rare in peripheral blood.

TCRdb redid the calling of the 5' RACE reads with MiXCR, one entry per CDR3 protein. The sample lists roughly 130,000 distinct CDR3 sequences, approximately 8.4% occurring once. The CDR3 totals 15 residues. CDR1 SGHRS and CDR2 YFSETQ come from the germline V gene. V shed 0 bases, J shed 5 bases, and the junction held 5 bases outside the gene matches. Sequenced material: synovial fluid, either unsorted or a sorted T cell fraction (not recorded which). The TCR originated in a male donor with ankylosing spondylitis. The rearrangement links TRBV5-1 to TRBJ2-5; 9 bases match TRBD2. In nucleotides, the CDR3 is TGCGCCAGCAGCTTGGCCGGGACTAGCAGCGAGACCCAGTACTTC. Protein sequence: CASSLAGTSSETQYF.